What follows are 20 T cell receptor beta chains derived from one specimen sequenced in a study of Ad26.COV2.S vaccination and SARS-CoV-2 variants. Regarding treatment: some 19 received Ad26.COV2.S at low or high dose, single or two shots; several received placebo; per-sample allocation not given. All samples were drawn on day 63, counting from the first vaccine or placebo injection. Produced via immunoSEQ multiplex PCR; TCRdb's table is partial and in-frame only. The sample lists some 420,000 clones; 88% were seen once. Source: peripheral blood, taken in a trial of Ad26.COV2.S vaccine versus placebo. Every receptor here comes from a person aged 18-65 years who received the Ad26.COV2.S COVID-19 vaccine or a placebo.

The chain uses TRBV29-1 and TRBJ2-1; TRBD2 aligns across 7 bases. V lost 6 bases, J lost 9 bases, and 14 bases stayed unmatched. Germline CDR1 reads SQVTM; CDR2 reads ANQGSEA. The CDR3 spans 14 residues. CDR3 bases: TGCAGCGTCTGGGAGGGGAGGTCGGGATCTGAGCAGTTCTTC. This translates into CSVWEGRSGSEQFF.

This chain joins TRBV6-6 and TRBJ1-1, with no clear D. V lost 2 bases to trimming and J lost 1 base, with 5 bases between them. The length of the CDR3 is 13 residues. CDR1 and CDR2 from the germline V gene are MNHNY and SVGAGI (reference sequence). The CDR3 bases are TGTGCCAGCAGTTACGACGCGAACACTGAAGCTTTCTTT. It is translated as CASSYDANTEAFF.

The chain uses TRBV30 and TRBJ1-2; D might be TRBD1 (6 bases). The V gene lost 2 bases and the J gene lost 4 bases, with 11 bases spanning the gap. Germline loops: CDR1 GTSNPN, CDR2 SVGIG (reference sequence). This CDR3 has 13 residues. In DNA form, the CDR3 reads TGTGCCTGGAGTCGGGGGCCCCCCTATGGCTACACCTTC. It specifies CAWSRGPPYGYTF.

This clone was seen a single time. The J gene is TRBJ2-7, the V gene TRBV5-6; 7 bases match TRBD1. Germline V CDR1 and CDR2: SGHDT, YYEEEE. The CDR3 contains 12 residues. Germline trimming cut 4 bases from V and 5 bases from J; bases unmatched to any gene: 3. This CDR3 is CASSRDRDEQYF. Written as DNA, the CDR3 is TGTGCCAGCAGCCGTGACAGGGACGAGCAGTACTTC.

The chain recombines TRBV6-1 with TRBJ1-2; TRBD1 matches 7 bases. The ends lost 6 bases at V and 7 bases at J; junction bases unmatched: 8. Germline CDR1 and CDR2: MNHNS and SASEGT. The CDR3 spans 13 residues. In DNA, the CDR3 is TGTGCCAGCAGCACTGACAGGGTTGGTGGCTACACCTTC. Translated: CASSTDRVGGYTF.

This clone was recorded once. V usage is TRBV27 and J usage is TRBJ2-1; no firm D call. The CDR3 loop spans 13 amino acids. V lost 5 bases, J lost 7 bases, and 12 bases lay in between. Germline V gives CDR1 MNHEY, CDR2 SMNVEV (reference sequence). CDR3 region: CASSNPAGNEQFF. The CDR3 nucleotides are TGTGCCAGCAGTAATCCCGCTGGGAATGAGCAGTTCTTC.

V gene TRBV3-1 (or the pseudogene TRBV3-2) combines with J gene TRBJ2-5; D uncertain. This CDR3 contains 11 residues. V lost 0 bases, J lost 7 bases, and 3 bases lay in between. Germline values: CDR1 LGHDT, CDR2 YNNKEL (reference sequence). The CDR3 DNA follows: TGTGCCAGCAGCCAAGAGCGGACCCAGTACTTC. It encodes CASSQERTQYF.

J is TRBJ2-7 and V is TRBV7-2, with D perhaps assigned TRBD1 or TRBD2 (5 bases each). CDR3 size: 15 residues. CDR1 is SGHTA, CDR2 FQGNSA, per germline. The V gene lost 5 bases and the J gene lost 1 base, with 15 bases spanning the gap. The DNA of the CDR3 is TGTGCCAGCAGCGCTCCCGGGACCGCATCCTACGAGCAGTACTTC. Protein sequence: CASSAPGTASYEQYF. Full variable domain (missing parts from reference TRBV7-2 and TRBJ2-7): GAGVSQSPSNKVTEKGKDVELRCDPISGHTALYWYRQSLGQGLEFLIYFQGNSAPDKSGLPSDRFSAERTGGSVSTLTIQRTQQEDSAVYLCASSAPGTASYEQYFGPGTRLTVT.

V and J are TRBV2 and TRBJ1-2; no firm D call. The CDR3 has 13 amino acids. Germline lookup yields CDR1 SNHLY and CDR2 FYNNEI. The V end lost 7 bases, the J end lost 2 bases, and 11 bases lay between the germline ends. The DNA for the CDR3 is TGTGCCAGCACCAGAGACCTAAACTATGGCTACACCTTC. Translation: CASTRDLNYGYTF.

This clone was recorded only once. This chain connects TRBV6-1 to TRBJ1-2; D ambiguous. This CDR3 has 14 residues. The germline V gene encodes CDR1 MNHNS and CDR2 SASEGT. V lost 2 bases, J lost 10 bases, and 17 bases lay in between. This chain's CDR3 is CASSEREDRPDYTF. CDR3 coding DNA: TGTGCCAGCAGTGAACGGGAGGACCGGCCGGACTACACCTTC.

The chain carries TRBV10-3 and TRBJ1-1, with D possibly TRBD1 on 6 matching bases. CDR3 length: 14 residues. Germline assignment: CDR1 ENHRY and CDR2 SYGVKD. Trimming shortened V by 6 bases and J by 3 bases, and 14 bases separated the two germline ends. In nucleotides, the CDR3 is TGTGCCATCAGCGTCCAGGGGAAGGACACTGAAGCTTTCTTT. Protein sequence: CAISVQGKDTEAFF.

This clone was counted only a few times. The chain carries TRBV7-8 and TRBJ1-2; tentative D call: TRBD1 (5 bases). V shed 0 bases and J shed 7 bases, with 6 bases lying between them. From germline, CDR1 is SGHVS and CDR2 FQNEAQ. CDR3 length: 12 amino acids. The CDR3 region has the DNA TGTGCCAGCAGCTTAGCCCAGGGTGGCTACACCTTC. Encoded protein: CASSLAQGGYTF.

This clone has only one observation. The chain recombines TRBV25-1 with TRBJ2-6; TRBD1 is a possible D gene (6 bases). Per the germline V gene, CDR1 is MGHDK and CDR2 is SYGVNS. This CDR3 has 16 amino acids. Trimming removed 3 bases at V and 0 bases at J, with 9 bases between. CDR3 in DNA: TGTGCCAGCAGTGACAGGGGACCCTCTGGGGCCAACGTCCTGACTTTC. Protein: CASSDRGPSGANVLTF.

This chain connects TRBV6-2 or TRBV6-3 to TRBJ2-2; 8 bases are shared with TRBD1. Germline CDR1 reads MNHEY; CDR2 reads SVGEGT. The CDR3 covers 15 residues. After removal of 6 bases from V and 6 bases from J, the junction contained 9 bases not matched to a gene. In DNA form, the CDR3 reads TGTGCCAGCAGCGCCGGAGACAGGGGTTCCGGGGAGCTGTTTTTT. Protein sequence: CASSAGDRGSGELFF.

The chain is built from TRBV5-8 and TRBJ2-3, with D perhaps TRBD1 (6 bases). Between the trimmed V and J ends, which lost 4 bases and 0 bases, there was a span of 15 bases. This CDR3 is built from 16 residues. CDR1 and CDR2 (germline): SGHTS, YDEGEE. The chain's CDR3 is CASSTYRQASTDTQYF. The DNA for the CDR3 is TGTGCCAGCAGCACCTATAGACAGGCTAGCACAGATACGCAGTATTTT.

The chain recombines TRBV4-1 with TRBJ2-7, with D possibly TRBD1 on 7 matching bases. V lost 1 base to trimming and J lost 0 bases, with 10 bases between them. CDR3 size: 15 residues. CDR1 and CDR2 (germline): MGHRA, YSYEKL. The CDR3 protein is CASSQGGDSSYEQYF. CDR3 sequence (DNA): TGCGCCAGCAGCCAAGGGGGGGACAGCTCCTACGAGCAGTACTTC.

V is TRBV5-1 and J is TRBJ2-7, with 7 positions matching TRBD2. Germline lookup yields CDR1 SGHRS and CDR2 YFSETQ. CDR3 size: 15 residues. V was pared by 5 bases and J by 3 bases, with 11 bases of the junction left unmatched. The CDR3 protein is CASSTTGLRVYEQYF. The DNA for the CDR3 is TGCGCCAGCAGTACTACGGGACTAAGGGTCTACGAGCAGTACTTC.

This clone appeared many times. J is TRBJ1-6 and V is TRBV3-1 (or the pseudogene TRBV3-2); D is possibly TRBD1 (5 bases). CDR3 length: 14 amino acids. Trimming left V 1 base short and J 5 bases short, with 6 bases between. CDR1 and CDR2 (germline): LGHDT, YNNKEL (reference sequence). The CDR3 DNA sequence: TGTGCCAGCAGCCAAGGAGGGGATAATTCACCCCTCCACTTT. This translates into CASSQGGDNSPLHF.

This chain uses TRBV9 with TRBJ2-1; TRBD1 might be the D (5 bases). Germline V gene data show CDR1 as SGDLS and CDR2 as YYNGEE. V shed 3 bases and J shed 9 bases, with 19 bases lying between them. The CDR3 sequence is 15 residues long. CDR3 bases: TGTGCCAGCAGCGCCATTGGGCAGGGTTCGGGTGAGCAGTTCTTC. Amino acids: CASSAIGQGSGEQFF.

The genes are TRBV6-5 and TRBJ2-2; D uncertain. Trimming left V 6 bases short and J 0 bases short, with 11 bases between. In germline, CDR1 is MNHEY, CDR2 SVGAGI. This CDR3 is 15 amino acids long. As DNA, the CDR3 is TGTGCCAGCAGAAGGAGCGCTACGAACACCGGGGAGCTGTTTTTT. Residues: CASRRSATNTGELFF.